This T cell receptor beta chain was profiled in a study of circulating and synovial CD4+ cells in juvenile arthritis. Overall study findings and caveats: Circulating pathogenic-like lymphocytes shared a substantially higher fraction of CDR3 sequences with synovium than bulk blood.

Samples derive from patients with active juvenile idiopathic arthritis. By its share, this clone is large. The antigen remains undetermined. Trimming left V 0 bases short and J 8 bases short, with 7 bases between. This CDR3 spans 13 amino acids. Per germline, CDR1 SNHLY and CDR2 FYNNEI. The protocol was immunoSEQ multiplex PCR, while the TCRdb copy is restricted to in-frame clones and leaves out a portion. The table lists about 14,000 clones, around 80% of them singletons, with approximately 4% in the top ten. This clonotype originated in a human patient with juvenile idiopathic arthritis. Some clones in this sample may be carry-over from other donors' samples. This sequence joins TRBV2 and TRBJ1-4; D gene uncertain. Input material: CD4+ T cells from synovial fluid. CDR3 in amino acids: CASSEALGEKLFF. The DNA for the CDR3 is TGTGCCAGCAGTGAAGCGCTAGGAGAAAAACTGTTTTTT.